The clone carrying this TCR beta chain appeared a single time. This record comes from a study of blood T cells in healthy people across ages. It was with a sample-barcoded 5' primer and a J-beta primer mix that a second PCR of roughly 7 to 11 cycles was run. TCRdb redid the calling of the 5' RACE reads with MiXCR, one entry per CDR3 protein. The sample comprises 700,000 to 900,000 distinct CDR3 sequences, 20% to 30% of which are singletons, and about 3% rests with the top ten. Trimming took off 0 bases at V and 3 bases at J, with 14 bases between the two ends. CDR1 and CDR2 (germline): LGHNA, YSLEER. The CDR3 runs 17 residues. The sample was also linked to a second study, of T cells of mothers and their children. That study adds: Related mother-child pairs showed slightly higher but non-significant overlap than unrelated pairs.

Sequencing was performed on blood. The clonotype comes from a boy younger than 18 in good health. The genes are TRBV4-3 and TRBJ2-2; D may match TRBD1 or TRBD2 (5 bases each). The DNA for the CDR3 is TGCGCCAGCAGCCAAGATGGGACGCCCCGTTACACCGGGGAGCTGTTTTTT. This translates into CASSQDGTPRYTGELFF.